What follows is one TCR beta chain and its context. Its antigen is currently unknown. This entry comes from a study of T cell responses to AZD1222 COVID-19 vaccine. Study-wide results and limits: Mapped onto spike, vaccine-associated CD4 TCRs spanned it and were dominant at 160-218 and 743-854.

The data were produced by immunoSEQ multiplex PCR, yet TCRdb's version contains in-frame clones alone and is incomplete. The table records 90,000 to 130,000 clones, 80% to 85% of them present only once. Germline values: CDR1 MDHEN, CDR2 SYDVKM. The CDR3 totals 15 residues. V lost 6 bases, J lost 0 bases, and 15 bases lay in between. The sample was peripheral blood, taken on day 0 of AZD1222 vaccination. The chain uses TRBV28 and TRBJ2-7, with D tentatively TRBD1 (5 bases). The origin of this receptor is an adult in good health. The CDR3 DNA follows: TGTGCCAGCAGATCCGCCAGGGCGTTCTCCTACGAGCAGTACTTC. Translated, it gives CASRSARAFSYEQYF.